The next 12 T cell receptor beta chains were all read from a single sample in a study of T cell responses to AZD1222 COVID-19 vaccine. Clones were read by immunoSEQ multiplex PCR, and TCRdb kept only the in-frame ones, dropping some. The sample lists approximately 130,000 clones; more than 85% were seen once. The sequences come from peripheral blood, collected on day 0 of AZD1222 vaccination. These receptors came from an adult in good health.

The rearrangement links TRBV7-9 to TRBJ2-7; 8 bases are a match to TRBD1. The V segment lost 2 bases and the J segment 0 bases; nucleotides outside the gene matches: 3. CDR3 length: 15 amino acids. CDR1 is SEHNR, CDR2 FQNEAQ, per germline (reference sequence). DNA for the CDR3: TGTGCCAGCAGCTTATCGACAGGGGCCTCCTACGAGCAGTACTTC. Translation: CASSLSTGASYEQYF.

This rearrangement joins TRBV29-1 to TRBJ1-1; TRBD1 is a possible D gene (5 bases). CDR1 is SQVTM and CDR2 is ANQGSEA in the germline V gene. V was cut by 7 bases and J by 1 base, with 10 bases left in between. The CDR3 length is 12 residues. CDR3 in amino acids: CSADDRNTEAFF. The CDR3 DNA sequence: TGCAGCGCCGATGACAGGAACACTGAAGCTTTCTTT.

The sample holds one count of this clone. CDR3 loop: CASSLEPGAEEQFF. CDR3 bases: TGTGCCAGCAGCTTAGAACCAGGGGCGGAAGAGCAGTTCTTC. The chain has TRBV13 and TRBJ2-1; maybe TRBD1 (6 bases). Germline CDR1 reads PRHDT; CDR2 reads FYEKMQ (reference sequence). This CDR3 spans 14 amino acids. Between the trimmed V and J ends, which lost 1 base and 10 bases, there was a span of 14 bases.

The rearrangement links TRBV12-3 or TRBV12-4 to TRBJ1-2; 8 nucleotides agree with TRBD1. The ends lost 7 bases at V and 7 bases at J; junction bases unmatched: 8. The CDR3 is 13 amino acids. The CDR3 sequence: CASNYLTGGGYTF. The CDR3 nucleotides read TGTGCCAGCAATTACCTCACAGGGGGTGGCTACACCTTC.

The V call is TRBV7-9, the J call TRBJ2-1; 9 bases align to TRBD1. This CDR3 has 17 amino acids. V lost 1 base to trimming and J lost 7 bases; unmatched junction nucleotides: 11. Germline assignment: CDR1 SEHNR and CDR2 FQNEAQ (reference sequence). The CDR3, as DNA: TGTGCCAGCAGCTTAGGGGGACCGGGACAGGGCAGGAATGAGCAGTTCTTC. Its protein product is CASSLGGPGQGRNEQFF.

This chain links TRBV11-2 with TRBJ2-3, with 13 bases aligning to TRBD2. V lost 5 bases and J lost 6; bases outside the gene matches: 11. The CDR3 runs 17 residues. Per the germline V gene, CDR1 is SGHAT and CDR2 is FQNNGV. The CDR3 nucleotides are TGTGCCAGCAGCCTACGACTAGCGGGGGGAGGCCTTGATACGCAGTATTTT. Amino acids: CASSLRLAGGGLDTQYF.

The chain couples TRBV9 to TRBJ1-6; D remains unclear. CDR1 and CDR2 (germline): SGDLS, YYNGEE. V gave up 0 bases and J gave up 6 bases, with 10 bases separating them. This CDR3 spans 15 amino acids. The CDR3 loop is CASSVGPRTNSPLHF. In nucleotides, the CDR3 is TGTGCCAGCAGCGTAGGTCCCAGGACTAATTCACCCCTCCACTTT.

The CDR3 nucleotides are TGTGCCACCAGCAGAGATCGGGGTGGAATCACTGAAGCTTTCTTT. This gives the protein CATSRDRGGITEAFF. The rearrangement uses TRBV15 and TRBJ1-1, with unresolved D. Germline CDR1 is LNHNV and CDR2 is YYDKDF (reference sequence). The CDR3 contains 15 residues. V was clipped by 0 bases and J by 4 bases, with 12 bases between them. Using reference TRBV15 and TRBJ1-1 for the parts outside the CDR3, the full variable domain is DAMVIQNPRYQVTQFGKPVTLSCSQTLNHNVMYWYQQKSSQAPKLLFHYYDKDFNNEADTPDNFQSRRPNTSFCFLDIRSPGLGDTAMYLCATSRDRGGITEAFFGQGTRLTVV.

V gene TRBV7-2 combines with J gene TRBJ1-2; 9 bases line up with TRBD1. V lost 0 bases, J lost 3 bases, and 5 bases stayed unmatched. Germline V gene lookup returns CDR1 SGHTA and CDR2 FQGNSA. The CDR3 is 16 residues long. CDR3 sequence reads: CASSLATGGMDYGYTF. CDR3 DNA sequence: TGTGCCAGCAGCTTAGCGACAGGGGGAATGGACTATGGCTACACCTTC.

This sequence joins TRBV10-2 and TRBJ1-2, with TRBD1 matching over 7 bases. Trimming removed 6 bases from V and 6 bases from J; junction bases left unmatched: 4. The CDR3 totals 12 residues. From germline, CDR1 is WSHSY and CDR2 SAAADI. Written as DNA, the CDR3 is TGCGCCAGCAGAGCCGGGACAGATGGCTACACCTTC. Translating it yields CASRAGTDGYTF.

The CDR3 protein is CASSQEPGGSVQPQHF. Written as DNA, the CDR3 is TGCGCCAGCAGCCAGGAACCAGGGGGCTCGGTTCAGCCCCAGCATTTT. The chain employs TRBV4-1 and TRBJ1-5, with 8 positions matching TRBD1. The V segment lost 3 bases and the J segment 6 bases; nucleotides outside the gene matches: 10. Germline V gene lookup returns CDR1 MGHRA and CDR2 YSYEKL. This CDR3 has 16 amino acids.

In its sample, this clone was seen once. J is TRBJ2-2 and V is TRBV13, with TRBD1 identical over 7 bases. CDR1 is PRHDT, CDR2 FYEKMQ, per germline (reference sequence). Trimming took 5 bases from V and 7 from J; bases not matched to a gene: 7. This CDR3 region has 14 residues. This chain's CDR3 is CASSLQGSGGELFF. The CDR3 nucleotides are TGTGCCAGCAGCCTACAGGGGAGCGGCGGGGAGCTGTTTTTT.